The 9 T cell receptor beta chains reported below all come from one sample, sequenced in a study of identifying expanded T cells in peripheral blood. Assay: immunoSEQ multiplex PCR; the TCRdb copy retains only in-frame clones and omits some. The sample records 120,000 or so clones, approximately 80% being singletons. The sequencing input was blood. Every receptor here comes from a person between 18 and 70 years old in good health.

The chain combines TRBV19 with TRBJ1-1; 8 bases match TRBD1. The V segment lost 6 bases and the J segment 3 bases; nucleotides outside the gene matches: 3. Per germline, CDR1 LNHDA and CDR2 SQIVND (reference sequence). The CDR3 extends over 13 amino acids. The CDR3 DNA sequence: TGTGCCAGTAGCCCGGACAGGGACACTGAAGCTTTCTTT. Translated: CASSPDRDTEAFF.

The chain links TRBV5-6 to TRBJ2-5, with 7 nucleotides matching TRBD1. The CDR3 has 17 residues. The V segment lost 4 bases and the J segment 4 bases; nucleotides outside the gene matches: 16. The germline V gene encodes CDR1 SGHDT and CDR2 YYEEEE. The CDR3 DNA is TGTGCCAGCAGCCAGCAACAGGGGAACGAACGGCGAGAGACCCAGTACTTC. This gives the protein CASSQQQGNERRETQYF.

CDR3 nucleotide sequence: TGTGCCAGCAGTGGACAGGGGAGTATATCGAGTGAGCAGTTCTTC. Translated: CASSGQGSISSEQFF. The chain uses TRBV6-6 and TRBJ2-1; 9 bases map to TRBD1. This CDR3 region has 15 residues. Germline CDR1 reads MNHNY; CDR2 reads SVGAGI (reference sequence). Trimming at V came to 5 bases and at J to 9 bases, leaving 11 bases not matched to a gene.

In its sample, this clone was seen a few times. This rearrangement joins TRBV5-6 to TRBJ2-3; D unresolved. Trimming removed 0 bases from V and 6 bases from J, with 5 bases in between. The CDR3 sequence is 12 residues long. The germline CDR1 and CDR2 sequences are SGHDT and YYEEEE. The CDR3 coding sequence is TGTGCCAGCAGCTTGGGGTCTGATACGCAGTATTTT. Protein: CASSLGSDTQYF. Using reference TRBV5-6 and TRBJ2-3 for the parts outside the CDR3, the full variable domain is DAGVTQSPTHLIKTRGQQVTLRCSPKSGHDTVSWYQQALGQGPQFIFQYYEEEERQRGNFPDRFSGHQFPNYSSELNVNALLLGDSALYLCASSLGSDTQYFGPGTRLTVL.

The chain carries TRBV2 and TRBJ1-2; D perhaps matches TRBD1 (6 bases). CDR1 is SNHLY and CDR2 is FYNNEI in the germline V gene. V was shortened by 3 bases and J by 7 bases, with 15 bases between the two germline ends. The CDR3 has 14 amino acids. CDR3 bases: TGTGCCAGCAGTGATCAGGGGAGGACCGCTGGCTACACCTTC. Its protein is CASSDQGRTAGYTF.

This clone showed up many times. At the DNA level, this CDR3 is encoded by other sequences in the same sample as well. The chain is built from TRBV18 and TRBJ1-1, with D perhaps TRBD1 (5 bases). CDR3 size: 12 residues. Germline assignment: CDR1 KGHSH and CDR2 LQKENI. Trimming left V 6 bases short and J 3 bases short, with 8 bases between. CDR3 sequence (DNA): TGTGCCAGCTCCCTGGGGGACACTGAAGCTTTCTTT. It encodes CASSLGDTEAFF.

This clone turned up a few times. V is TRBV9 and J is TRBJ1-2; maybe TRBD1 (6 bases). Per the germline V gene, CDR1 is SGDLS and CDR2 is YYNGEE. V was pared by 7 bases and J by 8 bases, with 15 bases between. The CDR3 runs to 12 residues. CDR3 amino acids: CASVQGMGGYTF. CDR3 sequence (DNA): TGTGCCAGCGTACAGGGTATGGGAGGCTACACCTTC.

J is TRBJ2-7 and V is TRBV29-1, with a possible D match to TRBD1 (8 bases). Trimming shortened V by 7 bases and J by 3 bases, and 28 bases separated the two germline ends. Per germline, CDR1 SQVTM and CDR2 ANQGSEA. The CDR3 covers 17 residues. CDR3 loop: CSALGRGSGTGVYEQYF. The CDR3 DNA reads TGCAGCGCCCTGGGGAGGGGGTCCGGGACAGGTGTCTACGAGCAGTACTTC.

J is TRBJ2-7 and V is TRBV7-9; D call uncertain. V was trimmed by 0 bases and J by 2 bases, leaving 8 bases between them. Germline values: CDR1 SEHNR, CDR2 FQNEAQ (reference sequence). The CDR3 runs to 14 residues. The chain's CDR3 is CASSLASQTYEQYF. The CDR3 nucleotides are TGTGCCAGCAGCTTAGCTTCCCAAACCTACGAGCAGTACTTC. The full variable domain, in which reference TRBV7-9 and TRBJ2-7 provide the parts outside the CDR3, is DTGVSQNPRHKITKRGQNVTFRCDPISEHNRLYWYRQTLGQGPEFLTYFQNEAQLEKSRLLSDRFSAERPKGSFSTLEIQRTEQGDSAMYLCASSLASQTYEQYFGPGTRLTVT.